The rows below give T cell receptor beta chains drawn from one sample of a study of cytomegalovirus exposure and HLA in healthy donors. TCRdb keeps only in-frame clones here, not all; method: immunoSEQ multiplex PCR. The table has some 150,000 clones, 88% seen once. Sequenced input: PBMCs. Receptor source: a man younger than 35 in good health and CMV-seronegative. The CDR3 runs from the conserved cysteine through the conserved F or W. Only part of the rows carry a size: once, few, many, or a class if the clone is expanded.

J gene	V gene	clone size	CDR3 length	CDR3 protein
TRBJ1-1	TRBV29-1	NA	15	CSLFEGTEMNTEAFF
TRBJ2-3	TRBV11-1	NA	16	CASSPESGAFFDTQYF
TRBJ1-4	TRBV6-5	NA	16	CASSYSAGTGNEKLFF
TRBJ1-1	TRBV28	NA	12	CASSFLGLGAFF
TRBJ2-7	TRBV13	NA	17	CASSPGLAPRSSYEQYF
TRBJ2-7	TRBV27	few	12	CASRALSYEQYF
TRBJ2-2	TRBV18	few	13	CASSPRNTGELFF
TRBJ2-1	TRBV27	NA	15	CASSLAGGPYNEQFF
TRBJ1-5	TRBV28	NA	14	CASSLFTTAGPQHF
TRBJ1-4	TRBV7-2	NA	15	CASSSGGLPNEKLFF
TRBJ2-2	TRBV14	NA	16	CASSQDSGGFTGELFF
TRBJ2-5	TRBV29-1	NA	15	CSVSPGQGDQETQYF
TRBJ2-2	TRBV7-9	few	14	CASSPTSGLGELFF
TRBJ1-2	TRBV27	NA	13	CASSGQEHYGYTF
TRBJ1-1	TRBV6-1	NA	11	CASPKGPEAFF
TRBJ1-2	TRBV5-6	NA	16	CASSRPRQITNYGYTF
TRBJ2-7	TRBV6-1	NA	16	CASREWGGSAPYEQYF
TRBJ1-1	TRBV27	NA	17	CASSPSRQGILFTEAFF
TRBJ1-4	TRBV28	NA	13	CASLTPTNEKLFF
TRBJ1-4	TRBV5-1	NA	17	CASSLGSRLRVGEKLFF
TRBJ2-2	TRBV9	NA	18	CASSVVSGGHLNTGELFF
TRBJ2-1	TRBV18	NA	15	CASSITSGVNNEQFF
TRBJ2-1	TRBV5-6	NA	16	CASSFDRHTSYNEQFF
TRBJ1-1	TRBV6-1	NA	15	CASSRQGEWDTEAFF
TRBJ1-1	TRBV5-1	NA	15	CASSLEGQPNTEAFF
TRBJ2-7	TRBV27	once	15	CASSLSGGSMYEQYF
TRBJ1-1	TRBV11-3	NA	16	CASAERDTPRDTEAFF
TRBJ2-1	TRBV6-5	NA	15	CASRTGTSGNNEQFF
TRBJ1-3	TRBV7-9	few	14	CASSLAESGNTIYF
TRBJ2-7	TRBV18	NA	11	CASSGSYEQYF
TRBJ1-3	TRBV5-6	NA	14	CASSITGSGNTIYF
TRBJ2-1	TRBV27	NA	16	CASSLRTSGGSGEQFF
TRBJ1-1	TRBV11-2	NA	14	CASSRQGLNTEAFF
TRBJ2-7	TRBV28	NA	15	CASRFSPGTNYEQYF
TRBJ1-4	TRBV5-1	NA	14	CASSRQEINEKLFF
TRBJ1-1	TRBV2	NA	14	CASSEGGGYTEAFF
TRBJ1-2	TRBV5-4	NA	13	CASSLPGNYGYTF
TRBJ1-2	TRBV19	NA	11	CASKKGSGYTF
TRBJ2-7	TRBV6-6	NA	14	CASSLGVSHFEQYF